The 29 T cell receptor beta chains below were found in one sample sequenced in a study of blood T cell repertoires in COVID-19. TCRdb's copy holds only in-frame clones and misses some; the assay was immunoSEQ multiplex PCR. The sample has around 200,000 clones; about nine tenths are singletons. Sequencing was carried out using peripheral blood. These receptor sequences come from a man aged 18 to 30 with active or convalescent COVID-19.

V and J are TRBV4-1 and TRBJ2-3; 12 bases are shared with TRBD2. The germline CDR1 and CDR2 sequences are MGHRA and YSYEKL. Trimming removed 7 bases from V and 5 bases from J; junction bases left unmatched: 13. The CDR3 consists of 17 residues. CDR3 nucleotides: TGCGCCAGCACCACGGGGCTAGCGGGAGGGCCCGGAGATACGCAGTATTTT. Translated: CASTTGLAGGPGDTQYF.

The chain employs TRBV19 and TRBJ2-1, with TRBD2 as a possible D gene (6 bases). V lost 5 bases and J lost 8, with 16 bases in between. The CDR3 length is 14 residues. CDR1 and CDR2 (germline): LNHDA, SQIVND (reference sequence). CDR3 coding DNA: TGTGCCAGTAGTCGGAGGGTTGAGGGCGATGAGCAGTTCTTC. This codes for CASSRRVEGDEQFF.

The V gene is TRBV6-5, the J gene TRBJ1-1; 8 bases are a match to TRBD1. Looked up from germline, CDR1 is MNHEY and CDR2 is SVGAGI. V gave up 9 bases and J gave up 2 bases; unmatched junction bases: 5. The CDR3 runs to 13 residues. CDR3 DNA: TGTGCCAGAGGAGACAGGGGAAACACTGAAGCTTTCTTT. Amino acids: CARGDRGNTEAFF.

This clone was detected only once. The J gene is TRBJ2-6, the V gene TRBV14, with TRBD1 identical over 7 bases. V was pared by 3 bases and J by 0 bases, with 2 bases of the junction left unmatched. The CDR3 sequence is 16 residues long. CDR1 is SGHDN, CDR2 FVKESK, per germline. The CDR3 protein is CASSQRGRSGANVLTF. CDR3 in DNA: TGTGCCAGCAGCCAGAGGGGGCGCTCTGGGGCCAACGTCCTGACTTTC. The full variable domain, its missing parts supplied by reference TRBV14 and TRBJ2-6, is EAGVTQFPSHSVIEKGQTVTLRCDPISGHDNLYWYRRVMGKEIKFLLHFVKESKQDESGMPNNRFLAERTGGTYSTLKVQPAELEDSGVYFCASSQRGRSGANVLTFGAGSRLTVL.

The chain couples TRBV30 to TRBJ1-2; D not certain. Germline CDR1 reads GTSNPN; CDR2 reads SVGIG (reference sequence). There are 12 residues in the CDR3. V gave up 0 bases and J gave up 6 bases, with 8 bases separating them. CDR3 sequence: CAWSVIQDGYTF. The DNA for the CDR3 is TGTGCCTGGAGTGTAATCCAGGATGGCTACACCTTC.

This clone was seen just once. The V call is TRBV29-1, the J call TRBJ2-5, with D possibly TRBD2 on 6 matching bases. Trimming pared 4 bases from V and 5 bases from J, leaving 26 bases between. The CDR3 consists of 17 residues. Germline V lookup: CDR1 SQVTM, CDR2 ANQGSEA. The CDR3 region has the DNA TGCAGCGTTGCTTGTCCCGAAGAACGGGGGTCTCTGGAGACCCAGTACTTC. It translates to CSVACPEERGSLETQYF.

A single count supports this clone. The chain couples TRBV29-1 to TRBJ1-2; D might be TRBD1 (5 bases). The CDR3 contains 12 residues. The V and J ends lost 1 base and 5 bases respectively, with 8 bases between them. Per germline, CDR1 SQVTM and CDR2 ANQGSEA. This CDR3 is CSVEGTTYGYTF. Written as DNA, the CDR3 is TGCAGCGTTGAAGGGACAACTTATGGCTACACCTTC.

The chain joins TRBV2 to TRBJ2-3; TRBD2 is a possible D gene (5 bases). The CDR3 contains 15 residues. The germline V and J ends were trimmed by 3 bases and 2 bases, with 12 bases remaining between them. Germline loops: CDR1 SNHLY, CDR2 FYNNEI. The CDR3, as DNA: TGTGCCAGCAGTGATCGGGGTGCAGACACAGATACGCAGTATTTT. Protein product: CASSDRGADTDTQYF.

This chain links TRBV19 with TRBJ2-3; D not resolved. Germline CDR1 and CDR2: LNHDA and SQIVND (reference sequence). V was shortened by 6 bases and J by 2 bases, with 3 bases between the two germline ends. The CDR3 spans 11 residues. The CDR3 is CASSHTDTQYF. For the CDR3, the DNA is TGTGCCAGTAGCCACACAGATACGCAGTATTTT.

The chain employs TRBV29-1 and TRBJ2-1; 7 bases match TRBD1. There are 13 residues in the CDR3. With 0 bases clipped from V and 5 bases from J, the junction kept 1 base outside the gene matches. Germline values: CDR1 SQVTM, CDR2 ANQGSEA. CDR3 bases: TGCAGCGTTGAAGAGACAGGGAACAATGAGCAGTTCTTC. Its translation: CSVEETGNNEQFF.

Only one count was recorded for this clone. The chain is built from TRBV2 and TRBJ1-2; D is perhaps TRBD1 (5 bases). This CDR3 region has 14 residues. The V gene's germline CDR1 is SNHLY and CDR2 FYNNEI. V lost 6 bases to trimming and J lost 3 bases, with 14 bases between them. The CDR3 DNA follows: TGTGCCAGCAGGTTGTTAAGGGGCGACTATGGCTACACCTTC. It translates to CASRLLRGDYGYTF. The entire variable domain, with the rest obtained from reference TRBV2 and TRBJ1-2, is as follows: EPEVTQTPSHQVTQMGQEVILRCVPISNHLYFYWYRQILGQKVEFLVSFYNNEISEKSEIFDDQFSVERPDGSNFTLKIRSTKLEDSAMYFCASRLLRGDYGYTFGSGTRLTVV.

This chain uses TRBV29-1 with TRBJ1-2; weak D call: TRBD1 (5 bases). V was cut by 6 bases and J by 5 bases, with 19 bases left in between. CDR3 length equals 14 residues. The germline gives CDR1 SQVTM, CDR2 ANQGSEA. The chain's CDR3 is CSVRDGGLEYGYTF. In nucleotides, the CDR3 is TGCAGCGTCAGGGACGGGGGATTGGAGTATGGCTACACCTTC.

The rearrangement uses TRBV11-2 and TRBJ2-3; 9 positions match TRBD2. Germline values: CDR1 SGHAT, CDR2 FQNNGV. Trimming removed 2 bases from V and 1 base from J; junction bases left unmatched: 4. CDR3 length: 16 amino acids. The chain's CDR3 is CASSLLAGARTDTQYF. CDR3 nucleotide sequence: TGTGCCAGCAGCTTATTAGCGGGGGCCCGCACAGATACGCAGTATTTT.

This clone appeared a single time. This rearrangement joins TRBV3-1 (or the pseudogene TRBV3-2) to TRBJ1-3; 7 positions match TRBD1. The CDR3 spans 15 residues. From germline, CDR1 is LGHDT and CDR2 YNNKEL (reference sequence). V shed 4 bases and J 3 bases; nucleotides not matched to a gene: 6. As DNA, the CDR3 is TGTGCCAGCAGCCCCCGCAGGGGGGTTGGAAACACCATATATTTT. Translated: CASSPRRGVGNTIYF.

The V gene is TRBV5-1, the J gene TRBJ2-6; perhaps TRBD1 as D (6 bases). V shed 0 bases and J shed 4 bases, with 17 bases lying between them. Per germline, CDR1 SGHRS and CDR2 YFSETQ. The CDR3 loop spans 18 amino acids. The CDR3 DNA sequence: TGCGCCAGCAGCTTGGCAGGGGCCGCTTCGGGAGGGGCCAACGTCCTGACTTTC. Translating gives CASSLAGAASGGANVLTF.

J is TRBJ1-2 and V is TRBV30; 9 bases match TRBD1. The V segment lost 2 bases and the J segment 7 bases; nucleotides outside the gene matches: 2. The CDR3 contains 12 residues. CDR1 and CDR2 from the germline V gene are GTSNPN and SVGIG (reference sequence). CDR3 loop: CAWSTGGGGYTF. In DNA, the CDR3 is TGTGCCTGGAGTACAGGGGGCGGTGGCTACACCTTC.

The chain joins TRBV7-9 to TRBJ2-3, with D uncertain. This CDR3 spans 16 amino acids. Germline CDR1 reads SEHNR; CDR2 reads FQNEAQ (reference sequence). V lost 4 bases to trimming and J lost 2 bases, with 16 bases between them. The CDR3 here is CASSSPSHPYTDTQYF. The CDR3 DNA reads TGTGCCAGCAGCTCCCCGAGCCACCCGTACACAGATACGCAGTATTTT.

CDR3: CATSGGRSRGYTF. The CDR3, as DNA: TGTGCCACGTCGGGCGGGAGATCGCGGGGCTACACCTTC. The chain recombines TRBV19 with TRBJ1-2; D is unclear. Germline CDR1 LNHDA, CDR2 SQIVND (reference sequence). The CDR3 totals 13 residues. V lost 10 bases, J lost 8 bases, and 20 bases lay in between.

The chain uses TRBV5-4 and TRBJ2-5; 7 bases match TRBD1. The J segment lost 0 bases and the V segment lost 4 bases, leaving 3 bases of the junction unmatched. The CDR3 contains 14 residues. Germline assignment: CDR1 SGHNT and CDR2 YYREEE (reference sequence). CDR3 coding DNA: TGTGCCAGCAGCATACAGGGGTACCAAGAGACCCAGTACTTC. Amino acids: CASSIQGYQETQYF.

V usage is TRBV28 and J usage is TRBJ1-1; 8 bases line up with TRBD1. The CDR3 is 15 residues long. Unmatched junction bases numbered 5, after V lost 4 bases and J lost 1 base. Germline lookup yields CDR1 MDHEN and CDR2 SYDVKM. The CDR3 DNA reads as TGTGCCAGCAGTTCTGGCGGACAGGGGAACACTGAAGCTTTCTTT. It is translated as CASSSGGQGNTEAFF.

The chain uses TRBV11-3 and TRBJ1-6; D gene ambiguous. The CDR3 length is 13 residues. The ends were cut back, 0 bases at V and 11 bases at J, with 8 bases in the middle. The germline gives CDR1 SGHNT, CDR2 YENEEA. The CDR3 spells CASSLDFSAPLHF. The CDR3 DNA follows: TGTGCCAGCAGCTTAGACTTTTCGGCACCCCTCCACTTT.

J is TRBJ2-1 and V is TRBV9, with D maybe TRBD1 (6 bases). The V gene's germline CDR1 is SGDLS and CDR2 YYNGEE. V shed 0 bases and J shed 9 bases, with 13 bases lying between them. The CDR3 contains 14 residues. CDR3 amino acids: CASSVGTGRAEQFF. CDR3 nucleotide sequence: TGTGCCAGCAGCGTAGGTACAGGGCGGGCTGAGCAGTTCTTC.

The chain joins TRBV4-2 to TRBJ1-3, with D maybe TRBD1 (5 bases). This CDR3 spans 16 amino acids. V lost 1 base, J lost 2 bases, and 12 bases lay in between. The germline V gene encodes CDR1 LGHNA and CDR2 YNFKEQ. The CDR3 spells CASSQGVGEAGNTIYF. The DNA of the CDR3 is TGTGCCAGCAGCCAAGGAGTAGGGGAGGCTGGAAACACCATATATTTT.

The V call is TRBV13, the J call TRBJ2-2; 7 bases match TRBD1. Per germline, CDR1 PRHDT and CDR2 FYEKMQ (reference sequence). The V gene end was trimmed by 6 bases and the J gene end by 3 bases; junction bases not matched to a gene: 10. The CDR3 spans 16 residues. This CDR3 reads CASRLLGTEYTGELFF. In nucleotides, the CDR3 is TGTGCCAGCAGGCTATTAGGGACAGAATACACCGGGGAGCTGTTTTTT.

The chain links TRBV24-1 to TRBJ2-5; tentatively, D is TRBD1 (6 bases). Germline V gene data show CDR1 as KGHDR and CDR2 as SFDVKD. The CDR3 spans 14 residues. The V gene lost 2 bases and the J gene lost 5 bases, with 11 bases spanning the gap. CDR3 region: CATSDSRQGETQYF. The CDR3 nucleotides read TGTGCCACCAGTGATTCTCGGCAGGGGGAGACCCAGTACTTC.

The chain recombines TRBV18 with TRBJ1-1; perhaps TRBD1 as D (6 bases). The CDR3 consists of 15 residues. From germline, CDR1 is KGHSH and CDR2 LQKENI. The V and J ends lost 3 bases and 0 bases respectively, with 11 bases between them. CDR3 residues: CASSPNREMNTEAFF. The CDR3 nucleotides read TGTGCCAGCTCACCTAACAGGGAAATGAACACTGAAGCTTTCTTT.

CDR3: CASSQTGGQDSPLHF. In DNA form, the CDR3 reads TGCGCCAGCAGCCAGACAGGGGGTCAGGATTCACCCCTCCACTTT. The gene calls are TRBV4-1 and TRBJ1-6; TRBD1 matches 9 bases. Per germline, CDR1 MGHRA and CDR2 YSYEKL. The CDR3 consists of 15 residues. V dropped 3 bases and J dropped 8; count of bases not matched to a gene: 5.

The CDR3: CAWTKRGGGWLAKNIQYF. CDR3 sequence (DNA): TGTGCCTGGACGAAGCGGGGGGGCGGGTGGTTAGCCAAAAACATTCAGTACTTC. This rearrangement joins TRBV30 to TRBJ2-4; 10 bases are shared with TRBD2. The CDR3 runs 18 residues. Trimming took 4 bases from V and 0 from J; bases not matched to a gene: 12. Looked up from germline, CDR1 is GTSNPN and CDR2 is SVGIG (reference sequence).

A remark on this clone: Germline is not matched at one junction end, which may reflect a read error. This chain links TRBV30 with TRBJ1-4, with a weak D call TRBD1 (6 bases). The germline gives CDR1 GTSNPN, CDR2 SVGIG (reference sequence). CDR3 length: 11 amino acids. For the CDR3, the DNA is TGTGCCTGGAGTGCCAAAGGACAGCTAACTTTT. Protein sequence: CAWSAKGQLTF.